One sample yielded the 21 T cell receptor beta chains listed below, sequenced in a study of blood T cells in healthy people across ages. The second PCR ran about 7 to 12 cycles with a sample-barcoded 5' primer and J-beta primers. One entry per CDR3 protein results from TCRdb running MiXCR on the 5' RACE reads. The sample lists some 780,000 distinct CDR3 sequences, more than 50% occurring once. Sequenced input: blood. These receptors were taken from a man aged 35 to 55 in good health.

This clonotype was counted between two and nine times. The chain uses TRBV12-3 or TRBV12-4 and TRBJ1-2; a weak D match, TRBD1 (5 bases). The CDR3 is 13 amino acids. Deletions cut 3 bases from V and 8 bases from J, with 13 bases between. This chain's CDR3 is CASSLDLQGGYTF. For the CDR3, the DNA is TGTGCCAGCAGTTTGGATCTCCAGGGAGGCTACACCTTC.

The chain combines TRBV20-1 with TRBJ2-3; 8 bases map to TRBD2. V shed 3 bases, J shed 4 bases, and the junction held 9 bases outside the gene matches. The germline V gene has CDR1 DFQATT and CDR2 SNEGSKA (reference sequence). This CDR3 has 15 residues. The CDR3 sequence is CSASGTSGSADTQYF. CDR3 sequence (DNA): TGCAGTGCTAGTGGGACCAGCGGGAGTGCAGATACGCAGTATTTT.

The V gene is TRBV11-2, the J gene TRBJ2-1, with D tentatively TRBD1 (5 bases). The ends were cut back, 5 bases at V and 15 bases at J, with 20 bases in the middle. Germline CDR1 reads SGHAT; CDR2 reads FQNNGV. The CDR3 covers 13 residues. The CDR3 coding sequence is TGTGCCAGCAGCCCCCCCTCGTCGGCCACAGGGTTCTTC. Encoded protein: CASSPPSSATGFF. Based on the CDR3 plus reference TRBV11-2 and TRBJ2-1, the full variable domain is EAGVAQSPRYKIIEKRQSVAFWCNPISGHATLYWYQQILGQGPKLLIQFQNNGVVDDSQLPKDRFSAERLKGVDSTLKIQPAKLEDSAVYLCASSPPSSATGFFGPGTRLTVL.

The chain recombines TRBV7-3 with TRBJ2-3, with 11 bases identical to TRBD2. Germline-derived CDR1 and CDR2 are SGHTA and FQGTGA. V shed 5 bases, J shed 3 bases, and the junction held 7 bases outside the gene matches. The CDR3 covers 16 residues. The CDR3 is CASSKLAGGPTDTQYF. The CDR3 DNA follows: TGTGCCAGCAGCAAATTAGCGGGAGGGCCTACAGATACGCAGTATTTT. Using reference TRBV7-3 and TRBJ2-3 for the parts outside the CDR3, the full variable domain is GAGVSQTPSNKVTEKGKYVELRCDPISGHTALYWYRQSLGQGPEFLIYFQGTGAADDSGLPNDRFFAVRPEGSVSTLKIQRTERGDSAVYLCASSKLAGGPTDTQYFGPGTRLTVL.

This clonotype came up a few times. J is TRBJ1-6 and V is TRBV4-3; D uncertain. The CDR3 is 15 amino acids. The ends were cut back, 1 base at V and 6 bases at J, with 10 bases in the middle. Looked up from germline, CDR1 is LGHNA and CDR2 is YSLEER. The CDR3 reads CASSQGTATNSPLHF. CDR3 nucleotide sequence: TGCGCCAGCAGCCAAGGAACAGCGACTAATTCACCCCTCCACTTT.

The chain has TRBV5-1 and TRBJ2-5; D gene uncertain. The CDR3 covers 13 residues. V gave up 7 bases and J gave up 7 bases, with 17 bases separating them. Germline V gene lookup returns CDR1 SGHRS and CDR2 YFSETQ. The CDR3 loop reads CASGDGPTGTQYF. CDR3 nucleotides: TGCGCCAGCGGGGATGGTCCAACGGGGACCCAGTACTTC.

V gene TRBV27 combines with J gene TRBJ1-2; the match to TRBD1 covers 10 bases. Trimming at V came to 1 base and at J to 6 bases, leaving 14 bases not matched to a gene. The CDR3 loop spans 18 amino acids. Germline V gives CDR1 MNHEY, CDR2 SMNVEV (reference sequence). The CDR3 DNA sequence: TGTGCCAGCAGTTTATTCGACGGGACAGGGGCCCTCGGGGATGGCTACACCTTC. It yields the protein CASSLFDGTGALGDGYTF.

The rearrangement links TRBV29-1 to TRBJ2-3; 8 nucleotides match TRBD1. In germline, CDR1 is SQVTM, CDR2 ANQGSEA. The trim removed 6 bases at V and 6 bases at J, leaving 11 bases unmatched. The CDR3 covers 14 residues. CDR3 nucleotides: TGCAGCGTAGCAGGACAGGGCGGATTGGATACGCAGTATTTT. Amino acid sequence: CSVAGQGGLDTQYF.

This chain joins TRBV11-2 and TRBJ2-1; the D gene is possibly TRBD1 (6 bases). Deletions cut 3 bases from V and 9 bases from J, with 18 bases between. Germline V gives CDR1 SGHAT, CDR2 FQNNGV. The CDR3 contains 15 residues. CDR3 sequence reads: CASSLSLGGLAEQFF. The CDR3, as DNA: TGTGCCAGCAGCTTGTCACTAGGGGGATTGGCTGAGCAGTTCTTC.

This clonotype was seen a handful of times. The rearrangement joins TRBV7-3 to TRBJ1-2, with D tentatively TRBD1 (5 bases). Germline V CDR1 and CDR2: SGHTA, FQGTGA. V lost 2 bases and J 0 bases, leaving 10 bases between the germline ends. CDR3 length: 15 amino acids. The CDR3 loop is CASSLEGRANYGYTF. The CDR3 region has the DNA TGTGCCAGCAGCTTAGAGGGCAGGGCTAACTATGGCTACACCTTC.

J is TRBJ2-7 and V is TRBV7-2; 12 bases fit TRBD2. The CDR3 contains 16 residues. CDR1 and CDR2 (germline): SGHTA, FQGNSA. Unmatched junction bases numbered 8, after V lost 4 bases and J lost 4 bases. This CDR3 is CASSSGLAGNPYEQYF. CDR3 nucleotides: TGTGCCAGCAGCTCCGGACTAGCGGGGAACCCTTACGAGCAGTACTTC.

The V and J genes are TRBV12-3 or TRBV12-4 and TRBJ2-6; TRBD2 aligns across 13 bases. The CDR3 has 17 amino acids. The ends lost 8 bases at V and 0 bases at J; junction bases unmatched: 4. CDR3: CASQLAGGSSGANVLTF. The CDR3 DNA reads TGTGCCAGCCAACTAGCGGGAGGGAGCTCTGGGGCCAACGTCCTGACTTTC.

The chain combines TRBV6-1 with TRBJ2-7; TRBD1 is a possible D gene (5 bases). Trimming shortened V by 1 base and J by 0 bases, and 13 bases separated the two germline ends. Germline assignment: CDR1 MNHNS and CDR2 SASEGT. CDR3 length: 16 residues. The CDR3 sequence: CASSEGSVQVSYEQYF. The CDR3 region has the DNA TGTGCCAGCAGTGAAGGGAGTGTACAGGTCTCCTACGAGCAGTACTTC.

This clonotype was counted only a few times. The CDR3 reads CASSLRPGSYEQYF. As DNA, the CDR3 is TGTGCCAGCAGTTTACGGCCAGGGTCCTACGAGCAGTACTTC. The J gene is TRBJ2-7, the V gene TRBV27; perhaps TRBD1 as D (5 bases). The V gene's germline CDR1 is MNHEY and CDR2 SMNVEV (reference sequence). V was shortened by 2 bases and J by 1 base, with 9 bases between the two germline ends. The CDR3 covers 14 residues.

A few counts support this clonotype. V is TRBV18 and J is TRBJ2-7; D gene ambiguous. The CDR3 sequence is 17 residues long. V lost 0 bases and J lost 2, with 17 bases in between. Germline V gives CDR1 KGHSH, CDR2 LQKENI. The CDR3: CASSPPIFVENPYEQYF. Here the CDR3 DNA reads TGTGCCAGCTCACCACCGATCTTTGTAGAGAACCCCTACGAGCAGTACTTC.

This sequence joins TRBV6-1 and TRBJ2-4; D gene unclear. The DNA end is more similar to TRBJ2-7, so the J call may be wrong. The CDR3 is made up of 11 amino acids. Germline V gene sequence: CDR1 MNHNS, CDR2 SASEGT. The CDR3, as DNA: TGTGCCAGCAGTGATTTGGACGAGCAGTACTTC. It codes for CASSDLDEQYF.

V and J are TRBV10-3 and TRBJ2-5; the D is unclear. V lost 5 bases and J lost 0, with 4 bases in between. Germline V gene sequence: CDR1 ENHRY, CDR2 SYGVKD. There are 12 residues in the CDR3. CDR3 loop: CAISTDQETQYF. CDR3 DNA sequence: TGTGCCATCAGTACAGACCAAGAGACCCAGTACTTC.

The chain combines TRBV5-1 with TRBJ1-1; D perhaps matches TRBD1 (6 bases). The CDR3 consists of 14 residues. Trimming shortened V by 3 bases and J by 6 bases, and 15 bases separated the two germline ends. Per germline, CDR1 SGHRS and CDR2 YFSETQ. The CDR3 loop reads CASSSPNRAAEAFF. In nucleotides, the CDR3 is TGCGCCAGCAGCTCCCCGAACAGGGCCGCTGAAGCTTTCTTT.

In this sample, this clonotype turned up a few times. The CDR3 DNA follows: TGTGCCAGCAGCCTCCTGGCAACGGGGTACAATGAGCAGTTCTTC. It translates to CASSLLATGYNEQFF. This chain uses TRBV27 with TRBJ2-1, with D perhaps matching TRBD2 (5 bases). Looked up from germline, CDR1 is MNHEY and CDR2 is SMNVEV (reference sequence). This CDR3 spans 15 amino acids. With 6 bases removed from V and 4 bases from J, the gap between germline ends came to 16 bases.

This clonotype was recorded a few times. The V and J genes are TRBV7-2 and TRBJ2-3; D possibly corresponds to TRBD2 (5 bases). CDR1 is SGHTA and CDR2 is FQGNSA in the germline V gene. The CDR3 runs 16 residues. V lost 4 bases to trimming and J lost 3 bases, with 17 bases between them. The CDR3 protein is CASSSHSPRGTDTQYF. For the CDR3, the DNA is TGTGCCAGCAGCTCGCACAGCCCGCGCGGGACAGATACGCAGTATTTT.

This clonotype was seen a handful of times. The V gene is TRBV13, the J gene TRBJ2-3, with D tentatively TRBD1 (6 bases). V lost 6 bases to trimming and J lost 1 base, with 17 bases between them. From germline, CDR1 is PRHDT and CDR2 FYEKMQ (reference sequence). This CDR3 has 16 amino acids. The CDR3: CASSFRPGHRTDTQYF. The CDR3 DNA is TGTGCCAGCAGTTTCCGACCGGGACATCGCACAGATACGCAGTATTTT.